This T cell receptor beta chain appears in the sequencing data of a study of blood T cell repertoires in COVID-19. Study context: T cells, B-cell-depleted T cells, or PBMCs provided the cDNA or gDNA that served as material.

V lost 3 bases and J lost 1, with 15 bases in between. Germline CDR1 and CDR2: MGHRA and YSYEKL. The CDR3 sequence is 16 residues long. Assay used: immunoSEQ multiplex PCR; TCRdb lists only in-frame clones, some missing. The sample shows 250,000 to 300,000 clones, roughly nine tenths of them seen only once. V is TRBV4-1 and J is TRBJ1-1, with D maybe TRBD1 (6 bases). This TCR was sampled from a woman in her thirties with COVID-19, enrolled during active disease. Material: peripheral blood. CDR3 in amino acids: CASSQIGRGANTEAFF. The DNA of the CDR3 is TGCGCCAGCAGCCAGATAGGCAGGGGAGCGAACACTGAAGCTTTCTTT.